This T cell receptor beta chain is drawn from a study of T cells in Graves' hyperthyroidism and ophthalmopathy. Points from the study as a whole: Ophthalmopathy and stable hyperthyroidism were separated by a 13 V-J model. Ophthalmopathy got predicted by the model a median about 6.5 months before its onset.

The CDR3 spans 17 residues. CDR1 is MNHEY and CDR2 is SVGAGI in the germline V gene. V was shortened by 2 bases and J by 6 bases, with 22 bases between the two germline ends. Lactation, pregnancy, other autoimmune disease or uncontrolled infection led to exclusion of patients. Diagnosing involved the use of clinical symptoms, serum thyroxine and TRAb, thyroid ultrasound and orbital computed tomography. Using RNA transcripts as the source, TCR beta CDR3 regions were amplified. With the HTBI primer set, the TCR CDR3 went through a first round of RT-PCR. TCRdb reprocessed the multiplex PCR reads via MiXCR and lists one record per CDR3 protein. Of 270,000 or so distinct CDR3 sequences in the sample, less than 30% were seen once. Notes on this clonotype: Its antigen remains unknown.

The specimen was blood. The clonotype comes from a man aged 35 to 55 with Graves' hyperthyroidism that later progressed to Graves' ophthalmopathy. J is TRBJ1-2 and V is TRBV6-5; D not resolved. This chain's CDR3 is CASSYHNPLKGVDGYTF. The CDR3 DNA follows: TGTGCCAGCAGTTACCACAACCCGCTAAAGGGAGTGGATGGCTACACCTTC.